These 24 T cell receptor beta chains share one sample of origin, sequenced in a study of blood T cell repertoires in COVID-19. Some clones are missing from TCRdb's copy, which holds only in-frame ones; the method was immunoSEQ multiplex PCR. The sample yields about 89,000 clones, around three quarters seen once. Sequenced sample: peripheral blood. Source of these receptors: an elderly woman with acute or convalescent COVID-19.

The V call is TRBV7-2, the J call TRBJ2-5, with D possibly TRBD1 on 6 matching bases. Germline CDR1 SGHTA, CDR2 FQGNSA. This CDR3 has 14 amino acids. V was shortened by 1 base and J by 2 bases, with 8 bases between the two germline ends. The CDR3 protein is CASSLGGLQETQYF. CDR3 nucleotide sequence: TGTGCCAGCAGCTTAGGGGGGCTGCAAGAGACCCAGTACTTC.

The chain joins TRBV18 to TRBJ2-7; D perhaps matches TRBD2 (5 bases). The V end was cut by 6 bases, the J end by 5 bases, with 17 bases between. This CDR3 spans 14 amino acids. The germline CDR1 and CDR2 sequences are KGHSH and LQKENI. CDR3 sequence: CASSPFVGVHEQYF. The CDR3 DNA follows: TGTGCCAGCTCCCCTTTCGTCGGGGTTCACGAGCAGTACTTC.

A single count supports this clone. Other DNA sequences of this sample code for an identical CDR3. This rearrangement joins TRBV5-4 to TRBJ1-3; 12 nucleotides line up with TRBD1. The germline V gene has CDR1 SGHNT and CDR2 YYREEE (reference sequence). The CDR3 is 17 amino acids. V trimming: 3 bases; J trimming: 4 bases; junction bases outside the gene matches: 8. This chain's CDR3 is CASSWGTGGASGNTIYF. The CDR3 DNA follows: TGTGCCAGCAGCTGGGGGACAGGGGGCGCTTCCGGAAACACCATATATTTT.

This clone was found a few times. The V gene is TRBV27, the J gene TRBJ2-7; perhaps TRBD2 as D (5 bases). Germline-derived CDR1 and CDR2 are MNHEY and SMNVEV (reference sequence). V was clipped by 0 bases and J by 1 base, with 7 bases between them. CDR3 length equals 14 residues. CDR3 loop: CASSLSRTSYEQYF. Here the CDR3 DNA reads TGTGCCAGCAGTTTATCCCGGACTTCCTACGAGCAGTACTTC.

V gene TRBV5-6 combines with J gene TRBJ1-4, with 7 bases that match TRBD1. CDR1 and CDR2 (germline): SGHDT, YYEEEE. This CDR3 has 16 amino acids. Losses at the gene ends were 3 bases for V and 1 base for J; bases not matched to a gene: 6. The CDR3 region is CASSWRTGVTNEKLFF. CDR3 sequence (DNA): TGTGCCAGCAGCTGGAGAACAGGGGTAACTAATGAAAAACTGTTTTTT.

This clone was seen more than once but under ten times. This chain connects TRBV7-9 to TRBJ1-2, with 7 bases matching TRBD1. With V trimmed by 5 bases and J by 2 bases, 14 bases remained unmatched. The CDR3 loop spans 17 amino acids. Germline lookup yields CDR1 SEHNR and CDR2 FQNEAQ (reference sequence). This chain's CDR3 is CASSAGGSSTGNYGYTF. The CDR3 DNA is TGTGCCAGCAGCGCGGGGGGCTCCTCGACAGGGAACTATGGCTACACCTTC.

The chain couples TRBV2 to TRBJ2-7, with TRBD1 matching over 7 bases. The germline V gene has CDR1 SNHLY and CDR2 FYNNEI. J gave up 0 bases and V 6 bases, and 2 bases lay outside the gene matches. The length of the CDR3 is 13 residues. CDR3 coding DNA: TGTGCCAGCAGCCGGGACAGCTCCTACGAGCAGTACTTC. Protein: CASSRDSSYEQYF.

The CDR3 here is CASSRGQGRGNTIYF. The CDR3 nucleotides are TGTGCCAGCAGCCGGGGACAGGGCCGTGGAAACACCATATATTTT. This chain links TRBV3-1 (or the pseudogene TRBV3-2) with TRBJ1-3; 9 bases are a match to TRBD1. Trimming cost V 4 bases and J 3 bases; bases outside gene matches: 4. The CDR3 spans 15 residues. From germline, CDR1 is LGHDT and CDR2 YNNKEL (reference sequence).

The chain links TRBV27 to TRBJ2-1; tentative D call: TRBD1 (6 bases). The germline gives CDR1 MNHEY, CDR2 SMNVEV (reference sequence). The ends were cut back, 5 bases at V and 10 bases at J, with 12 bases in the middle. CDR3 length equals 12 residues. The CDR3 nucleotides read TGTGCCAGCAGTCGGACAGTGGGCGAGCAGTTCTTC. Protein sequence: CASSRTVGEQFF.

The chain joins TRBV6-6 to TRBJ1-2; D unresolved. Trimming took off 4 bases at V and 8 bases at J, with 20 bases between the two ends. The CDR3 runs 15 residues. CDR1 and CDR2 from the germline V gene are MNHNY and SVGAGI (reference sequence). CDR3 nucleotide sequence: TGTGCCAGCAGTTCCCCCGAGTCGATAATCTGGGGCTACACCTTC. Its translation: CASSSPESIIWGYTF.

This sequence joins TRBV6-2 or TRBV6-3 and TRBJ2-4; the D gene is possibly TRBD1 (6 bases). Germline loops: CDR1 MNHEY, CDR2 SVGEGT. V was clipped by 0 bases and J by 0 bases, with 21 bases between them. This CDR3 is 20 amino acids long. The CDR3 sequence: CASSYSGPKSGELAKNIQYF. CDR3 bases: TGTGCCAGCAGTTACTCGGGTCCGAAGTCAGGGGAGCTAGCCAAAAACATTCAGTACTTC.

The V gene is TRBV7-2, the J gene TRBJ2-2; maybe TRBD1 (6 bases). CDR1 and CDR2 from the germline V gene are SGHTA and FQGNSA. V lost 10 bases, J lost 0 bases, and 9 bases lay in between. This CDR3 contains 13 residues. In DNA form, the CDR3 reads TGTGCCACCCAGGGGCCGAACACCGGGGAGCTGTTTTTT. Amino acids: CATQGPNTGELFF.

V is TRBV28 and J is TRBJ1-1, with 8 bases identical to TRBD1. The CDR3 is 15 amino acids. J gave up 1 base and V 5 bases, and 6 bases lay outside the gene matches. The germline V gene has CDR1 MDHEN and CDR2 SYDVKM. CDR3 nucleotides: TGTGCCAGCAGTCCCCCAGGACAGGGGAACACTGAAGCTTTCTTT. This translates into CASSPPGQGNTEAFF.

The rearrangement uses TRBV5-1 and TRBJ2-5, with 9 bases identical to TRBD1. The CDR3 sequence is 15 residues long. Per the germline V gene, CDR1 is SGHRS and CDR2 is YFSETQ. V shed 4 bases and J 1 base; nucleotides not matched to a gene: 5. In nucleotides, the CDR3 is TGCGCCAGCAGCCCATCGGGACAGGGCCAAGAGACCCAGTACTTC. It translates to CASSPSGQGQETQYF.

The rearrangement uses TRBV5-1 and TRBJ1-5; the D gene is possibly TRBD1 (5 bases). The CDR3 sequence is 13 residues long. Germline-derived CDR1 and CDR2 are SGHRS and YFSETQ. Trimming shortened V by 8 bases and J by 6 bases, and 15 bases separated the two germline ends. The CDR3 DNA sequence: TGCGCCAGGCCCAGGGTTAGGAGTCAGCCCCAGCATTTT. This gives the protein CARPRVRSQPQHF.

This clone was recorded a few times. This rearrangement joins TRBV19 to TRBJ1-5; 9 nucleotides align to TRBD1. This CDR3 has 14 amino acids. The J segment lost 6 bases and the V segment lost 6 bases, leaving 6 bases of the junction unmatched. Germline V gene data show CDR1 as LNHDA and CDR2 as SQIVND (reference sequence). CDR3 sequence: CASRPGTGPQPQHF. CDR3 DNA: TGTGCCAGTAGACCAGGGACAGGGCCTCAGCCCCAGCATTTT.

This chain uses TRBV7-9 with TRBJ1-2; possibly TRBD1 for D (5 bases). Germline lookup yields CDR1 SEHNR and CDR2 FQNEAQ (reference sequence). The V gene lost 5 bases and the J gene lost 8 bases, with 21 bases spanning the gap. This CDR3 contains 15 residues. In DNA, the CDR3 is TGTGCCAGCAGCACCCTTGCAGGGTACCCCTCGGGCTACACCTTC. This encodes CASSTLAGYPSGYTF.

V usage is TRBV5-1 and J usage is TRBJ1-1; 7 positions agree with TRBD1. The trim removed 2 bases at V and 6 bases at J, leaving 7 bases unmatched. The germline CDR1 and CDR2 sequences are SGHRS and YFSETQ. The CDR3 contains 14 residues. The CDR3 bases are TGCGCCAGCAGCTTCGACAGGGTCGGTTCTGAAGCTTTCTTT. It specifies CASSFDRVGSEAFF. Together with reference TRBV5-1 and TRBJ1-1, the CDR3 gives the full variable domain: KAGVTQTPRYLIKTRGQQVTLSCSPISGHRSVSWYQQTPGQGLQFLFEYFSETQRNKGNFPGRFSGRQFSNSRSEMNVSTLELGDSALYLCASSFDRVGSEAFFGQGTRLTVV.

The chain joins TRBV7-6 to TRBJ1-1; the match to TRBD1 covers 7 bases. The junction had 5 bases not matched to a gene; V was cut back by 5 bases and J by 2 bases. Germline CDR1 and CDR2: SGHVS and FNYEAQ. CDR3 length: 14 amino acids. CDR3 loop: CASSTQGDNTEAFF. CDR3 nucleotide sequence: TGTGCCAGCAGCACGCAGGGGGACAACACTGAAGCTTTCTTT.

The rearrangement links TRBV5-1 to TRBJ1-4; tentative D call: TRBD1 (6 bases). V lost 3 bases to trimming and J lost 5 bases, with 11 bases between them. The CDR3 is 14 amino acids. CDR1 is SGHRS, CDR2 YFSETQ, per germline. The CDR3 is CASSWTVRNEKLFF. CDR3 coding DNA: TGCGCCAGCAGCTGGACAGTAAGAAATGAAAAACTGTTTTTT.

The chain employs TRBV3-1 (or the pseudogene TRBV3-2) and TRBJ2-5; 7 bases match TRBD1. CDR1 and CDR2 (germline): LGHDT, YNNKEL (reference sequence). The CDR3 consists of 15 residues. The V and J ends lost 4 bases and 5 bases, in that order; junction bases with no gene match: 10. CDR3 region: CASSRGTVQLETQYF. The CDR3 bases are TGTGCCAGCAGCCGGGGGACAGTTCAGCTTGAGACCCAGTACTTC.

The rearrangement joins TRBV24-1 to TRBJ2-1, with TRBD1 matching 10 bases. J was trimmed by 0 bases and V by 9 bases; bases with no gene match: 4. CDR3 length equals 15 residues. Germline loops: CDR1 KGHDR, CDR2 SFDVKD. CDR3 in DNA: TGTGCCACCTCTAGGACAGGGGGCTCCTACAATGAGCAGTTCTTC. This sequence encodes CATSRTGGSYNEQFF.

V usage is TRBV14 and J usage is TRBJ2-7; unclear D gene. The CDR3 extends over 15 amino acids. Trimming stripped 6 bases from V and 0 bases from J, with 15 bases between. Germline V gives CDR1 SGHDN, CDR2 FVKESK. CDR3 bases: TGTGCCAGCAGTCCAAAGACGAGGTACTCCTACGAGCAGTACTTC. Amino acids: CASSPKTRYSYEQYF.

V is TRBV14 and J is TRBJ2-1; D possibly corresponds to TRBD1 (6 bases). Germline-derived CDR1 and CDR2 are SGHDN and FVKESK. This CDR3 spans 14 amino acids. V lost 1 base, J lost 9 bases, and 13 bases lay in between. The CDR3 DNA is TGTGCCAGCAGCCAAGGGACAGTCGTCGGTGAGCAGTTCTTC. This sequence encodes CASSQGTVVGEQFF.